A selection of T cell receptor beta chains follows, all from one sample in a study of blood T cell repertoires in COVID-19. The repertoire was sequenced with immunoSEQ multiplex PCR; TCRdb's copy has only in-frame clones and lacks some. Here the sample spans 95,000 to 150,000 clones, approximately 85% being singletons. Sequencing was done on a sample of peripheral blood. Source of these receptors: a human donor in a cohort sampled during active COVID-19. Both conserved end residues are part of each CDR3. The D gene is left open where the match is weak. Rows give clone size only sometimes, using once, few, many, or a class for an expanded clone.

TRBD2	TRBV25-1	TRBJ2-7	-	TGTGCCAGCTGCTTCCGGGAGGACTACGAGCAGTACTTC	CASCFREDYEQYF
TRBD2	TRBV25-1	TRBJ2-1	-	TGTGCCAGCAGTGAGAGTGGGACTAGCGGAACACGGAGGGATGAGCAGTTCTTC	CASSESGTSGTRRDEQFF
-	TRBV19	TRBJ2-4	-	TGTGCCAGTAGTATACGACAGGCCGAAAACATTCAGTACTTC	CASSIRQAENIQYF
-	TRBV5-1	TRBJ2-7	-	TGCGCCAGCAGCTTGGCCGGGACTGCCTCCTACGAGCAGTACTTC	CASSLAGTASYEQYF
-	TRBV6-5	TRBJ1-2	-	TGTGCCAGCAGTTTATACAGTGGCCCTAACTATGGCTACACCTTC	CASSLYSGPNYGYTF
-	TRBV4-1	TRBJ1-5	-	TGCGCCAGCAGCCAAGATCAGTGGCAGGGTGAGCCCCAGCATTTT	CASSQDQWQGEPQHF
-	TRBV13	TRBJ2-7	-	TGTGCCAGCAGCTTAGGGAGGGTATCCTACGAGCAGTACTTC	CASSLGRVSYEQYF
TRBD1	TRBV27	TRBJ1-2	-	TGTGCCAGCAGTTTTGGGACAGGGGGGGTTTATGGCTACACCTTC	CASSFGTGGVYGYTF
TRBD1	TRBV6-5	TRBJ2-1	-	TGTGCCAGCAGTAGGACAGGGTGGGATGAGCAGTTCTTC	CASSRTGWDEQFF
TRBD1	TRBV18	TRBJ1-3	-	TGTGCCAGCTCAACTGGGACAGGGAGTGGAAACACCATATATTTT	CASSTGTGSGNTIYF
-	TRBV2	TRBJ1-5	few	TGTGCCAGCAGGGACAGATATAGCAATCAGCCCCAGCATTTT	CASRDRYSNQPQHF
-	TRBV5-6	TRBJ1-4	-	TGTGCCAGCAGCTACTCCGGGGGGGTTAATGAAAAACTGTTTTTT	CASSYSGGVNEKLFF
TRBD1	TRBV29-1	TRBJ2-1	-	TGCAGCGTTGCCTCCGGGACAGGGTGGGTAGTTGAGCAGTTCTTC	CSVASGTGWVVEQFF
-	TRBV6-5	TRBJ1-2	once	TGTGCCAGCCGAGCCAGGGCCTCCAACTATGGCTACACCTTC	CASRARASNYGYTF
TRBD1	TRBV6-1	TRBJ2-5	-	TGTGCCAGCAGTGAATCGTTAAGTCCTAGGGGGCAGACCCAGTACTTC	CASSESLSPRGQTQYF
TRBD2	TRBV6-1	TRBJ2-7	-	TGTGCCAGCAGTGGAGCGGGAGCCTCCTATGGTGAGCAGTACTTC	CASSGAGASYGEQYF
TRBD1	TRBV27	TRBJ2-1	-	TGTGCCAGCAGTATAAACAGGGGGCCGGGTGAGCAGTTCTTC	CASSINRGPGEQFF
-	TRBV5-1	TRBJ2-7	-	TGCGCCAGCAGCCATGACACCCCAGCCCTCTACGAGCAGTACTTC	CASSHDTPALYEQYF
-	TRBV3-1/TRBV3-2	TRBJ1-5	once	TGTGCCAGCAGCCAACTTGATCAGCCCCAGCATTTT	CASSQLDQPQHF
-	TRBV2	TRBJ2-7	-	TGTGCCAGCAGTGACCCGGGGGTTACGAGAGAGCAGTACTTC	CASSDPGVTREQYF
TRBD2	TRBV27	TRBJ2-7	once	TGTGCCAGCTTAAAACGGGGGACTAGCGGGAAGGGGAAATACGAGCAGTACTTC	CASLKRGTSGKGKYEQYF
-	TRBV19	TRBJ2-3	-	TGTGCCAGTAGCTACAGCACAGATACGCAGTATTTT	CASSYSTDTQYF
-	TRBV20-1	TRBJ2-1	-	TGCAGTGCTAGTAGCGGCGGGATTGGAGACAATGAGCAGTTCTTC	CSASSGGIGDNEQFF
-	TRBV6-5	TRBJ1-2	-	TGTGCCAGCACCCTCACGGGGGGGGACTATGGCTACACCTTC	CASTLTGGDYGYTF
-	TRBV4-1	TRBJ1-6	-	TGCGCCAGCAGCCACAGGGATTCACCCCTCCACTTT	CASSHRDSPLHF
-	TRBV30	TRBJ2-2	-	TGTGCCTGGAGTGTCGGTGGGGGCTACTGGGGCACCGGGGAGCTGTTTTTT	CAWSVGGGYWGTGELFF
-	TRBV6-1	TRBJ1-5	once	TGTGCCAGCAGTGAGTCAGGTGGCAATCAGCCCCAGCATTTT	CASSESGGNQPQHF
-	TRBV12-5	TRBJ2-7	-	TGTGCTAGTGGAAACTCCGACAGGACTCCCTCCTACGAGCAGTACTTC	CASGNSDRTPSYEQYF
-	TRBV28	TRBJ2-3	-	TGTGCCAGCAGTATGGGGGGAGATAGGGATACGCAGTATTTT	CASSMGGDRDTQYF
TRBD1	TRBV27	TRBJ2-1	-	TGTGCCAGCAGTTTAAAATGGTTCCGCCGGGACAGAGGAACTAATGAGCAGTTCTTC	CASSLKWFRRDRGTNEQFF
TRBD2	TRBV5-1	TRBJ2-3	-	TGCGCCAGCAGCTTTGGGGGAGGGCGGGATACGCAGTATTTT	CASSFGGGRDTQYF
TRBD1	TRBV5-1	TRBJ1-1	-	TGCGCCAGCAGCAACGCAGGGGGCGGCACTGAAGCTTTCTTT	CASSNAGGGTEAFF
TRBD1	TRBV5-4	TRBJ2-6	-	TGTGCCAGCAGCTTGGCTGAGGGGGCCGGGGCCAACGTCCTGACTTTC	CASSLAEGAGANVLTF
-	TRBV30	TRBJ2-7	many	TGTGCCTGGAGGCGCCCAGGGGGGGAGCAGTACTTC	CAWRRPGGEQYF
TRBD2	TRBV29-1	TRBJ2-5	-	TGCAGCGTATTGGTAGCGGGTCTCCAAGAGACCCAGTACTTC	CSVLVAGLQETQYF
-	TRBV9	TRBJ1-1	few	TGTGCCAGCAGCCCCCGACAGGTGATGAACACTGAAGCTTTCTTT	CASSPRQVMNTEAFF
TRBD1	TRBV19	TRBJ1-3	-	TGTGCCAGTCGACAGGGATCTGGAAACACCATATATTTT	CASRQGSGNTIYF
TRBD1	TRBV7-9	TRBJ2-7	-	TGTGCCAGCAGCCAGCGGGACAGGGCCGTCGAGCAGTACTTC	CASSQRDRAVEQYF
TRBD2	TRBV10-2	TRBJ2-7	-	TGCGCCAGCAGGCCGACCTTCCGGGGACTAGTTGGCGAGCAGTACTTC	CASRPTFRGLVGEQYF
-	TRBV19	TRBJ1-2	-	TGTGCCAGTAGTGACCGCAGGGTTGGTGGCTACACCTTC	CASSDRRVGGYTF